Following are 3 T cell receptor beta chains from one sample sequenced in a study of beta chain features in type 1 diabetes. cDNA synthesis used the whole RNA isolate, giving expressed TCRB sequences. Only in-frame clones appear in the TCRdb table, and some are missing; sequencing was by immunoSEQ multiplex PCR. The top ten clones hold 0.015% of a sample with approximately 300,000 clones, about 11% of them seen once. The sequencing sample was made of naive CD4+ T cells from blood. These receptors all stem from a woman aged 25 to 39 in good health.

This rearrangement joins TRBV6-1 to TRBJ2-4; no reliable D call. Per germline, CDR1 MNHNS and CDR2 SASEGT. The CDR3 loop spans 14 amino acids. Between the trimmed V and J ends, which lost 1 base and 0 bases, there was a span of 4 bases. CDR3 amino acids: CASSEGEAKNIQYF. CDR3 nucleotides: TGTGCCAGCAGTGAAGGAGAAGCCAAAAACATTCAGTACTTC.

This clone has a handful of counts. The chain employs TRBV15 and TRBJ2-7, with a tentative D call TRBD2 (7 bases). V was pared by 0 bases and J by 1 base, with 16 bases between. There are 17 residues in the CDR3. CDR1 is LNHNV and CDR2 is YYDKDF in the germline V gene (reference sequence). The CDR3 nucleotides read TGTGCCACCAGCAGAGATCTGTTAGGGGGACTATCCTACGAGCAGTACTTC. This encodes CATSRDLLGGLSYEQYF.

The table lists this clone with a few counts. The chain is built from TRBV30 and TRBJ2-2; 10 bases are shared with TRBD1. J gave up 6 bases and V 3 bases, and 4 bases lay outside the gene matches. CDR3 length equals 14 residues. The germline V gene encodes CDR1 GTSNPN and CDR2 SVGIG (reference sequence). CDR3 nucleotide sequence: TGTGCCTGGAGCGGGACAGGGGATGCCGGGGAGCTGTTTTTT. Residues: CAWSGTGDAGELFF.